Listed below are T cell receptor beta chains from one sample, sequenced in a study of blood T cells in healthy people across ages. One entry per CDR3 protein results from TCRdb running MiXCR on the 5' RACE reads. The sample yields about 760,000 distinct CDR3 sequences, approximately 25% seen once. The data were also submitted as part of a second study, on T cells of mothers and their children.

Material for sequencing was blood. The receptors were sampled from a boy aged 5-17 years in good health. CDR3s include the opening cysteine and the closing phenylalanine or tryptophan. The order of the fields is CDR3 length, clone size, D gene, J gene, V gene, CDR3 protein, CDR3 DNA. A D gene is named only where the DNA matches it firmly. Not all rows give a size; the values are once, few, many and, for expanded clones, a class.

>15|-|-|TRBJ2-7|TRBV4-3
CASSQDLFGSYEQYF
TGCGCCAGCAGCCAAGATCTGTTCGGCTCCTACGAGCAGTACTTC
>13|few|TRBD1|TRBJ1-4|TRBV29-1
CSASGTGDKKLFF
TGCAGCGCTTCCGGGACAGGGGATAAAAAACTGTTTTTT
>16|-|-|TRBJ1-1|TRBV5-1
CASTLLAGEVNTEAFF
TGCGCCAGCACCCTCTTAGCCGGCGAGGTGAACACTGAAGCTTTCTTT
>16|few|TRBD2|TRBJ2-7|TRBV4-2
CASSPLAGALAYEQYF
TGTGCCAGCAGCCCCCTAGCGGGAGCGTTAGCCTACGAGCAGTACTTC
>15|-|-|TRBJ2-5|TRBV20-1
CSASRPSLGKETQYF
TGCAGTGCTAGCCGACCCTCCCTGGGGAAAGAGACCCAGTACTTC
>14|-|TRBD2|TRBJ2-7|TRBV11-2
CASSFLAGGYEQYF
TGTGCCAGCAGCTTTCTAGCGGGAGGATATGAGCAGTACTTC
>13|-|-|TRBJ2-1|TRBV7-9
CASSFSLAAEQFF
TGTGCCAGCAGCTTTTCTTTAGCGGCTGAGCAGTTCTTC
>14|-|TRBD1|TRBJ1-2|TRBV6-1
CASSDGQGDYGYTF
TGTGCCAGCAGTGACGGACAGGGGGACTATGGCTACACCTTC
>12|-|-|TRBJ1-1|TRBV7-9
CASSLREAEAFF
TGTGCCAGCAGCCTCAGGGAGGCTGAAGCTTTCTTT
>15|-|TRBD1|TRBJ2-7|TRBV9
CASSTGTGASYEQYF
TGTGCCAGCAGCACCGGGACAGGGGCCTCCTACGAGCAGTACTTC
>16|-|TRBD2|TRBJ2-7|TRBV5-1
CASSLAWQGGVYEQYF
TGCGCCAGCAGCTTGGCCTGGCAGGGAGGGGTTTACGAGCAGTACTTC
>13|few|TRBD1|TRBJ1-1|TRBV5-1
CASSLAGTGEAFF
TGCGCCAGCAGCTTGGCTGGGACAGGGGAAGCTTTCTTT
>14|-|-|TRBJ2-1|TRBV3-1
CASNEGQSYNEQFF
TGTGCCAGCAATGAGGGCCAAAGCTACAATGAGCAGTTCTTC
>15|few|-|TRBJ2-5|TRBV11-2
CASSTGTKRGETQYF
TGTGCCAGCAGCACCGGGACAAAAAGGGGAGAGACCCAGTACTTC
>14|few|TRBD1|TRBJ2-2|TRBV10-3
CATRDRMNTGELFF
TGTGCCACCCGGGACAGGATGAACACCGGGGAGCTGTTTTTT
>16|few|-|TRBJ2-7|TRBV12-5
CASGSPSGTGPYEQYF
TGTGCTAGTGGTTCTCCGTCCGGGACGGGACCCTACGAGCAGTACTTC
>15|once|TRBD1|TRBJ2-5|TRBV7-3
CASSFEGAPQETQYF
TGTGCCAGCAGCTTTGAGGGGGCCCCCCAAGAGACCCAGTACTTC
>15|-|-|TRBJ2-6|TRBV10-3
CAINERGSGANVLTF
TGTGCCATCAATGAACGGGGTTCTGGGGCCAACGTCCTGACTTTC
>14|few|-|TRBJ2-2|TRBV5-1
CASGPQGNTGELFF
TGCGCCAGCGGGCCTCAGGGGAACACCGGGGAGCTGTTTTTT
>14|-|-|TRBJ2-5|TRBV28
CASTPRQVQETQYF
TGTGCCAGCACTCCCAGACAGGTCCAAGAGACCCAGTACTTC
>14|-|TRBD1|TRBJ1-1|TRBV20-1
CSATKTGVNTEAFF
TGCAGTGCTACCAAGACAGGGGTGAACACTGAAGCTTTCTTT
>16|few|TRBD2|TRBJ2-7|TRBV12-3/TRBV12-4
CASSFGLAGISYEQYF
TGTGCCAGCAGTTTCGGACTAGCGGGAATCTCCTACGAGCAGTACTTC
>16|-|TRBD1|TRBJ2-5|TRBV24-1
CATSDSPGGAGETQYF
TGTGCCACCAGTGACTCCCCAGGGGGCGCGGGGGAGACCCAGTACTTC
>15|-|TRBD1|TRBJ1-2|TRBV27
CASKYLGGADYGYTF
TGTGCCAGCAAATATCTAGGGGGCGCCGACTATGGCTACACCTTC
>15|-|-|TRBJ2-1|TRBV7-8
CASSLDGTLMDEQFF
TGTGCCAGCAGCTTAGACGGGACCCTTATGGATGAGCAGTTCTTC
>17|-|-|TRBJ1-1|TRBV7-6
CASSLAGGDFGNTEAFF
TGTGCCAGCAGCTTAGCGGGGGGCGACTTCGGGAACACTGAAGCTTTCTTT
>18|-|-|TRBJ2-3|TRBV9
CASSVDGRGQVFTDTQYF
TGTGCCAGCAGCGTAGATGGGCGGGGCCAAGTCTTCACAGATACGCAGTATTTT
>10|-|-|TRBJ2-5|TRBV6-1
CASRFETQYF
TGTGCCAGCAGATTTGAGACCCAGTACTTC
>17|few|TRBD2|TRBJ2-2|TRBV29-1
CSVYIIRDSGTTGELFF
TGCAGCGTTTATATCATTAGGGATAGCGGGACAACCGGGGAGCTGTTTTTT
>17|-|TRBD2|TRBJ2-5|TRBV28
CASSSQWTSGAGETQYF
TGTGCCAGCAGTAGCCAGTGGACTAGCGGGGCGGGAGAGACCCAGTACTTC
>16|-|-|TRBJ2-1|TRBV4-3
CASSQDQGVTYNEQFF
TGCGCCAGCAGCCAAGATCAGGGAGTCACCTACAATGAGCAGTTCTTC
>14|-|-|TRBJ1-2|TRBV7-2
CAGSLVPQGKGYTF
TGTGCCGGCAGCTTAGTCCCCCAGGGGAAAGGCTACACCTTC
>12|-|-|TRBJ1-4|TRBV11-1
CASSATSEKLFF
TGTGCCAGCAGCGCGACCTCGGAAAAACTGTTTTTT
>15|-|-|TRBJ2-7|TRBV12-3/TRBV12-4
CASSLGPGPMLEQYF
TGTGCCAGCAGTTTAGGCCCGGGACCCATGCTGGAGCAGTACTTC
>14|few|-|TRBJ2-5|TRBV29-1
CSATPVFRGETQYF
TGCAGCGCCACGCCGGTCTTCCGGGGAGAGACCCAGTACTTC
>12|-|TRBD1|TRBJ1-2|TRBV7-9
CASSPGTAGHTF
TGTGCCAGCAGCCCGGGGACAGCCGGACACACCTTC
>15|-|-|TRBJ2-5|TRBV3-1
CASSRRGAYGETQYF
TGTGCCAGCAGCCGTCGCGGGGCCTACGGAGAGACCCAGTACTTC
>14|-|-|TRBJ1-1|TRBV5-1
CASSPGQTQKGAFF
TGCGCCAGCAGCCCTGGACAGACTCAAAAGGGAGCTTTCTTT
>16|-|TRBD1|TRBJ1-1|TRBV29-1
CSVGLLIGQGNTEAFF
TGCAGCGTAGGCTTACTTATCGGACAGGGAAACACTGAAGCTTTCTTT
>11|-|-|TRBJ1-2|TRBV20-1
CSAATDYGYTF
TGCAGTGCCGCGACAGACTATGGCTACACCTTC
>12|few|-|TRBJ2-1|TRBV20-1
CSANRRVDEQFF
TGCAGTGCCAACCGGCGTGTTGATGAGCAGTTCTTC
>13|many|-|TRBJ2-6|TRBV3-1
CASRHRGANVLTF
TGTGCCAGCAGACACAGAGGGGCCAACGTCCTGACTTTC
>16|-|-|TRBJ2-6|TRBV6-1
CASSGVSGSGANVLTF
TGTGCCAGCAGTGGTGTTTCGGGCTCTGGGGCCAACGTCCTGACTTTC
>16|few|-|TRBJ2-5|TRBV5-1
CASSFQEGVLGETQYF
TGCGCCAGCAGCTTTCAGGAAGGAGTTCTTGGGGAGACCCAGTACTTC
>12|-|-|TRBJ2-5|TRBV12-3/TRBV12-4
CASTLRGETQYF
TGTGCCAGCACCCTTAGAGGGGAGACCCAGTACTTC